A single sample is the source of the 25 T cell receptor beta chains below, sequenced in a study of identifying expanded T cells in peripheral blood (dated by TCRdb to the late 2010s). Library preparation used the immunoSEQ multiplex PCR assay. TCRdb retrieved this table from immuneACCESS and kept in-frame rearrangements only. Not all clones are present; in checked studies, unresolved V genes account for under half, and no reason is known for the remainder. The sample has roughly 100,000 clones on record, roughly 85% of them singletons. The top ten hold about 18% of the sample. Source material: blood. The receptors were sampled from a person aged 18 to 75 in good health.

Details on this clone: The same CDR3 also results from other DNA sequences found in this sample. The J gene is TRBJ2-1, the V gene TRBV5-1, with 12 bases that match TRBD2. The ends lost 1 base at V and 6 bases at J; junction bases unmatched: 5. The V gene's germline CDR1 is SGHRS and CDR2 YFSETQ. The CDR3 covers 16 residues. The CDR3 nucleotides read TGCGCCAGCAGCTTGACGCTAGCGGGGGGGCCCAATGAGCAGTTCTTC. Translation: CASSLTLAGGPNEQFF.

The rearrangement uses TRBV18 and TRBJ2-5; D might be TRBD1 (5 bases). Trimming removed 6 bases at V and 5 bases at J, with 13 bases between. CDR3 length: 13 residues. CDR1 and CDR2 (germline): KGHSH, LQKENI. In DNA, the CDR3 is TGTGCCAGCTCCCCCAGGGCGGAGGAGACCCAGTACTTC. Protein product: CASSPRAEETQYF.

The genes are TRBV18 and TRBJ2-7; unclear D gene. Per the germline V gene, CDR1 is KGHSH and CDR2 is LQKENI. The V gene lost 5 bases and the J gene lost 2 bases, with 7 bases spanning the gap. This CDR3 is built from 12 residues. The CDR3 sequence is CASSDFAYEQYF. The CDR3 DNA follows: TGTGCCAGCTCAGACTTCGCCTACGAGCAGTACTTC.

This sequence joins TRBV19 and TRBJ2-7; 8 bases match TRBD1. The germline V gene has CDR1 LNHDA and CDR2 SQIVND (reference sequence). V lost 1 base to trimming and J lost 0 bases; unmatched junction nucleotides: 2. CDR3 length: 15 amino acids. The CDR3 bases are TGTGCCAGTAGTATAGGGGACAGGTCCTCCTACGAGCAGTACTTC. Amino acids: CASSIGDRSSYEQYF.

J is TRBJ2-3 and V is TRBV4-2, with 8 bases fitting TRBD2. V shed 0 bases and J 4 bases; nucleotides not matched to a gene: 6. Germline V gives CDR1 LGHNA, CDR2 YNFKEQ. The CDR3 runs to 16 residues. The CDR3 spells CASSQDGSGGPDTQYF. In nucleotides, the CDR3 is TGTGCCAGCAGCCAAGATGGGAGCGGGGGACCAGATACGCAGTATTTT.

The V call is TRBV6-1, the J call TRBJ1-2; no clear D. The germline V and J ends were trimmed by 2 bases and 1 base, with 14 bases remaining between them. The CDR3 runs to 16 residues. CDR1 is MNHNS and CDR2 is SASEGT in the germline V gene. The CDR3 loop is CASSEPGYGFNYGYTF. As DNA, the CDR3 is TGTGCCAGCAGTGAACCGGGGTATGGATTTAACTATGGCTACACCTTC.

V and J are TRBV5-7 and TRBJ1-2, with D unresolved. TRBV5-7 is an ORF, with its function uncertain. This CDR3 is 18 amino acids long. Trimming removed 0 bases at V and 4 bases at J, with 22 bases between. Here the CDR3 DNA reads TGTGCCAGCAGCTTGGACGGGCGGGAGGGTACCTTTCTCTATGGCTACACCTTC. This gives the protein CASSLDGREGTFLYGYTF.

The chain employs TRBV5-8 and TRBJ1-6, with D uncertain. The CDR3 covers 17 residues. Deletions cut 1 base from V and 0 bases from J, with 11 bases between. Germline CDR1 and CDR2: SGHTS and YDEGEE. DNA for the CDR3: TGTGCCAGCAGCTTGCTGAGGAGAAGCTCCTATAATTCACCCCTCCACTTT. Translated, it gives CASSLLRRSSYNSPLHF.

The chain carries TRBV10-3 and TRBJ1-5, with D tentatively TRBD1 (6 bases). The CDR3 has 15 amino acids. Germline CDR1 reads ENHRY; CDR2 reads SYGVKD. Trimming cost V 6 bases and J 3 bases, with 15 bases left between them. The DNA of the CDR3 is TGTGCCATCAGCGAGGGGGGGGCCTTCAATCAGCCCCAGCATTTT. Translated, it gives CAISEGGAFNQPQHF.

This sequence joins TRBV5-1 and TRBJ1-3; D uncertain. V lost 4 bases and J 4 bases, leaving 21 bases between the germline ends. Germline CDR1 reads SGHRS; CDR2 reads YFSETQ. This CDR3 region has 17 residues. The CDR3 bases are TGCGCCAGCAGCCCGCGTGTCGGAGGGTTTGGCGGAAACACCATATATTTT. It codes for CASSPRVGGFGGNTIYF.

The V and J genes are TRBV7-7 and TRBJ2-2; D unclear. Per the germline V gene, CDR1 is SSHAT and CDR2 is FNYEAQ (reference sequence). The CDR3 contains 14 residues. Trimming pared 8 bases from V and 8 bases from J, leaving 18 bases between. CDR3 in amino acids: CASGDSGIPGELFF. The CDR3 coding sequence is TGTGCCAGCGGCGATAGTGGAATTCCGGGGGAGCTGTTTTTT.

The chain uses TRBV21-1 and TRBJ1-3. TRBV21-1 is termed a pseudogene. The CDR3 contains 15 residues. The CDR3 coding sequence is TGTGCCAGCAATTCCGGGATTATCTCTGGAAACACCATATATTTT. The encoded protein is CASNSGIISGNTIYF.

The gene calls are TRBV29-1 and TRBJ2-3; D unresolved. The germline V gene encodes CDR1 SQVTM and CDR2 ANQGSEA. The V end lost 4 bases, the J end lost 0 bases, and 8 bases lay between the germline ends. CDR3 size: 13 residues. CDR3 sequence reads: CSVVGSSTDTQYF. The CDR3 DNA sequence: TGCAGCGTTGTTGGTTCTAGCACAGATACGCAGTATTTT.

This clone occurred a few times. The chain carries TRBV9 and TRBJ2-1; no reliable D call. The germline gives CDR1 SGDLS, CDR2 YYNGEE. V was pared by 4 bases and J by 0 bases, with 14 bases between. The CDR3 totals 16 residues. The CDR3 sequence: CASSPETQLSYNEQFF. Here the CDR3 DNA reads TGTGCCAGCAGCCCAGAAACACAACTCTCCTACAATGAGCAGTTCTTC.

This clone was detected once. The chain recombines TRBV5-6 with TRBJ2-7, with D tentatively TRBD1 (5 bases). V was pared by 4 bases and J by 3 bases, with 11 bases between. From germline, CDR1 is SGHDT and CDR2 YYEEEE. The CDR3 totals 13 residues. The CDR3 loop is CASSQDTRYEQYF. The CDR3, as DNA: TGTGCCAGCAGCCAGGACACCCGCTACGAGCAGTACTTC.

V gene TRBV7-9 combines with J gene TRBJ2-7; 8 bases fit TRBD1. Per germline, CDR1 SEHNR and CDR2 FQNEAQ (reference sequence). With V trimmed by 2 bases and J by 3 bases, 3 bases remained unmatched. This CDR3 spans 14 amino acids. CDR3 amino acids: CASSLTGGNYEQYF. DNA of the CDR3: TGTGCCAGCAGCTTAACAGGGGGGAACTACGAGCAGTACTTC.

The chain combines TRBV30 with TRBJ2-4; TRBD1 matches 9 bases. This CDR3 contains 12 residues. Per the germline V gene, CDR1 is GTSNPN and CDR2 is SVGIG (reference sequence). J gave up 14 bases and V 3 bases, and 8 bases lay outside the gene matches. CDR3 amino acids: CAWSGIRDREYF. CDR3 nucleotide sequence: TGTGCCTGGAGCGGTATAAGGGACAGGGAGTACTTC.

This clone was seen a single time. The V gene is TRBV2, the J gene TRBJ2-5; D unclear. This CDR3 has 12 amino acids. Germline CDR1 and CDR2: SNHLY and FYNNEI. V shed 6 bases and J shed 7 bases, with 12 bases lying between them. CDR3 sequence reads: CASRGAGGTQYF. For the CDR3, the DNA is TGTGCCAGCAGGGGCGCAGGCGGGACCCAGTACTTC.

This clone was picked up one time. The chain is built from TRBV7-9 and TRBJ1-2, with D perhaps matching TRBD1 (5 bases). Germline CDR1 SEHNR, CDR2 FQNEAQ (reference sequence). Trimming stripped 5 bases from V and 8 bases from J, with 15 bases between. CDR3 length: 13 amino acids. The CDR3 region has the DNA TGTGCCAGCAGCCCCCCGGGGGGAAAAGGCTACACCTTC. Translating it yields CASSPPGGKGYTF.

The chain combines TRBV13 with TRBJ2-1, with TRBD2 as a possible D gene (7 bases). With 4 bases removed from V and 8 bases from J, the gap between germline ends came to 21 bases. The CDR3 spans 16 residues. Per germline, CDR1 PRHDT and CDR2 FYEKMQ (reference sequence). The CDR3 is CASSSNFEGGLHEQFF. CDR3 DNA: TGTGCCAGCAGCTCCAACTTTGAGGGGGGGCTTCATGAGCAGTTCTTC. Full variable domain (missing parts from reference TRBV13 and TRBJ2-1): AAGVIQSPRHLIKEKRETATLKCYPIPRHDTVYWYQQGPGQDPQFLISFYEKMQSDKGSIPDRFSAQQFSDYHSELNMSSLELGDSALYFCASSSNFEGGLHEQFFGPGTRLTVL.

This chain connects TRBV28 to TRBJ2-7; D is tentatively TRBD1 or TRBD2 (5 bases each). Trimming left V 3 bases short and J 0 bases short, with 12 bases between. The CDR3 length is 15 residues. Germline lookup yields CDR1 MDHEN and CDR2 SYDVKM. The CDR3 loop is CASSLGRVGSYEQYF. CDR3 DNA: TGTGCCAGCAGTTTGGGACGGGTCGGCTCCTACGAGCAGTACTTC.

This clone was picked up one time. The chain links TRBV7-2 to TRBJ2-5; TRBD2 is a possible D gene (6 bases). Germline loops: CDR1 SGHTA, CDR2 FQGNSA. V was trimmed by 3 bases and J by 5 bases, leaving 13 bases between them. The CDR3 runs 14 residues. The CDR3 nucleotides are TGTGCCAGCAGCTTCGCGGGGCCCTACGAGACCCAGTACTTC. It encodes CASSFAGPYETQYF.

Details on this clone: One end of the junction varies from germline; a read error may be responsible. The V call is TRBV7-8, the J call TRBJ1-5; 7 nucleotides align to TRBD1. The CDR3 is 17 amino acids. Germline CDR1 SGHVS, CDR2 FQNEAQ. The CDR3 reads CASSVAPGTASNQPQHF. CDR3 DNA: TGTGCCAGCAGCGTAGCCCCCGGGACAGCCTCCAATCAGCCCCAGCATTTT. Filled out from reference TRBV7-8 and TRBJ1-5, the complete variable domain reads GAGVSQSPRYKVAKRGQDVALRCDPISGHVSLFWYQQALGQGPEFLTYFQNEAQLDKSGLPSDRFFAERPEGSVSTLKIQRTQQEDSAVYLCASSVAPGTASNQPQHFGDGTRLSIL.

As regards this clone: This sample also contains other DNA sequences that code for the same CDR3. CDR3 bases: TGCGCCAGCAGCTTAGGGGGGGTTGATCAGCCCCAGCATTTT. As protein: CASSLGGVDQPQHF. The J gene is TRBJ1-5, the V gene TRBV5-1, with D tentatively TRBD1 (6 bases). The germline gives CDR1 SGHRS, CDR2 YFSETQ. V was cut by 2 bases and J by 5 bases, with 11 bases left in between. The CDR3 totals 14 residues. Based on the CDR3 plus reference TRBV5-1 and TRBJ1-5, the full variable domain is KAGVTQTPRYLIKTRGQQVTLSCSPISGHRSVSWYQQTPGQGLQFLFEYFSETQRNKGNFPGRFSGRQFSNSRSEMNVSTLELGDSALYLCASSLGGVDQPQHFGDGTRLSIL.

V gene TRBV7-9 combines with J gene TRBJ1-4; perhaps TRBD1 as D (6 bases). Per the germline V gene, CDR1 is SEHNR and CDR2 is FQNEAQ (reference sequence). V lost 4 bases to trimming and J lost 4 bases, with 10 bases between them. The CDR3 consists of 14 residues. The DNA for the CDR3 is TGTGCCAGCAGCTGGACAGAGAGTAATGAAAAACTGTTTTTT. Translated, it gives CASSWTESNEKLFF.